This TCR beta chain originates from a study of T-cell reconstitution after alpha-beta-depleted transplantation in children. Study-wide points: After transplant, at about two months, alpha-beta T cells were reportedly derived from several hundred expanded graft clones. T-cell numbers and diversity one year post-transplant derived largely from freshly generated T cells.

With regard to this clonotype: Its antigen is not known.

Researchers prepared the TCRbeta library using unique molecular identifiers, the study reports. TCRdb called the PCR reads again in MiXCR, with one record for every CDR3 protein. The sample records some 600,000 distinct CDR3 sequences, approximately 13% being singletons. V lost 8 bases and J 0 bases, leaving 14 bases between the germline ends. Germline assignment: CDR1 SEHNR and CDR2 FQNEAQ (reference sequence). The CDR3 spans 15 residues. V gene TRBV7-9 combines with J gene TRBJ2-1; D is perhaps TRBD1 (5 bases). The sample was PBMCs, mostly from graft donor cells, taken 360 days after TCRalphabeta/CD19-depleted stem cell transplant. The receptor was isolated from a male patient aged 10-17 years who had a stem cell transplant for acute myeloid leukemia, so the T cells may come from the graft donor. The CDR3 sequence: CASPPVDSSYNEQFF. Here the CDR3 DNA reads TGTGCCAGCCCACCGGTTGACAGCTCCTACAATGAGCAGTTCTTC.